The rows below give T cell receptor beta chains drawn from one sample of a study of cytomegalovirus exposure and HLA in healthy donors. Assay: immunoSEQ multiplex PCR; the TCRdb copy retains only in-frame clones and omits some. The sample lists more than 150,000 clones, about 90% seen once, with about 0.23% in the top ten. What was sequenced was PBMCs. The receptor set was obtained from a girl in the first two years of life in good health and CMV-seronegative. Each CDR3 is given with its conserved first and last residue. D genes are given only for firm matches. Not every row has a clone size; where given, it reads once, few, many or a size class.

v_call	j_call	d_call	clone_size	cdr3_aa	cdr3_nt
TRBV9	TRBJ1-3	.	.	CASSQVGAESGNTIYF	TGTGCCAGCAGTCAAGTGGGGGCTGAGTCTGGAAACACCATATATTTT
TRBV9	TRBJ1-4	.	.	CATQWQFNEKLFF	TGTGCCACCCAGTGGCAGTTTAATGAAAAACTGTTTTTT
TRBV7-6	TRBJ1-5	.	.	CASSLEAGRNQPQHF	TGTGCCAGCAGCTTAGAGGCCGGGAGAAATCAGCCCCAGCATTTT
TRBV27	TRBJ2-3	.	.	CASSFLNENSLLPTDTQYF	TGTGCCAGCAGTTTTCTGAACGAGAACTCCCTCTTGCCCACAGATACGCAGTATTTT
TRBV6-5	TRBJ1-1	.	.	CASSRKSTEAFF	TGTGCCAGCAGTCGAAAGAGTACTGAAGCTTTCTTT
TRBV2	TRBJ2-7	.	.	CASLSHATSPEQYF	TGTGCCAGCCTGAGCCACGCCACTAGCCCCGAGCAGTACTTC
TRBV5-1	TRBJ2-7	TRBD1	.	CASRSTGDLYEQYF	TGCGCCAGCAGATCGACAGGGGATCTTTACGAGCAGTACTTC
TRBV28	TRBJ2-3	TRBD2	.	CASSFDAGGPESTDTQYF	TGTGCCAGCAGTTTCGACGCGGGAGGGCCGGAAAGTACAGATACGCAGTATTTT
TRBV4-3	TRBJ2-7	TRBD1	.	CASSQVGQGPYEQYF	TGCGCCAGCAGCCAAGTGGGACAGGGGCCCTACGAGCAGTACTTC
TRBV7-2	TRBJ1-5	.	.	CASSEQVHSNQPQHF	TGTGCCAGCAGCGAACAGGTACACAGCAATCAGCCCCAGCATTTT
TRBV7-8	TRBJ2-1	.	once	CASSLARLASYNEQFF	TGTGCCAGCAGCTTAGCACGGCTAGCCTCCTACAATGAGCAGTTCTTC
TRBV10-3	TRBJ2-1	.	once	CAISKMTTLSYNEQFF	TGTGCCATCAGTAAAATGACTACCCTCTCCTACAATGAGCAGTTCTTC
TRBV4-2	TRBJ1-6	.	.	CASSQDVGGGTLLHF	TGTGCCAGCAGCCAAGATGTGGGAGGGGGGACACTCCTCCACTTT
TRBV27	TRBJ1-4	.	once	CASFFPKPKTGTLEKLFF	TGTGCCAGCTTTTTCCCCAAACCCAAGACAGGCACACTTGAAAAACTGTTTTTT
TRBV7-9	TRBJ1-1	.	.	CASSLGAGLGTEAFF	TGTGCCAGCAGCTTAGGCGCGGGGCTGGGGACTGAAGCTTTCTTT
TRBV27	TRBJ1-5	.	few	CASSLRGKGSNQPQHF	TGTGCCAGCAGTTTACGAGGGAAGGGTAGCAATCAGCCCCAGCATTTT
TRBV7-2	TRBJ1-2	.	.	CASSSQPRDGYTF	TGTGCCAGCAGCTCGCAGCCTCGGGATGGCTACACCTTC
TRBV18	TRBJ2-7	TRBD1	few	CASSPLDRGYEQYF	TGTGCCAGCTCACCGCTAGACAGGGGCTACGAGCAGTACTTC
TRBV5-6	TRBJ2-7	.	.	CASSFFYEQYF	TGTGCCAGCAGCTTCTTCTACGAGCAGTACTTC
TRBV6-5	TRBJ2-7	TRBD2	.	CASSVRGSSYEQYF	TGTGCCAGCAGTGTCCGCGGGAGCTCCTACGAGCAGTACTTC
TRBV4-2	TRBJ1-2	TRBD1	once	CASSQDRQGAFGYTF	TGTGCCAGCAGCCAAGATAGACAGGGGGCGTTCGGCTACACCTTC
TRBV27	TRBJ1-5	.	.	CASSPGAGDQPQHF	TGTGCCAGCAGTCCCGGTGCAGGTGATCAGCCCCAGCATTTT
TRBV6-5	TRBJ1-2	.	.	CASTQGEGYTF	TGTGCCAGCACCCAGGGTGAGGGCTACACCTTC
TRBV30	TRBJ1-5	TRBD1	.	CAWSVGQGNQPQHF	TGTGCCTGGAGTGTGGGACAGGGGAATCAGCCCCAGCATTTT
TRBV10-3	TRBJ1-1	TRBD1	.	CAINSGQSMNTEAFF	TGTGCCATCAACTCGGGACAGTCGATGAACACTGAAGCTTTCTTT
TRBV11-2	TRBJ1-1	TRBD1	.	CASSPADRVNTEAFF	TGTGCCAGCAGCCCGGCCGACAGGGTTAACACTGAAGCTTTCTTT
TRBV14	TRBJ2-7	.	.	CASSQDPHTYEQYF	TGTGCCAGCAGCCAAGATCCCCACACCTACGAGCAGTACTTC
TRBV11-2	TRBJ2-7	.	.	CASSISSHSYEQYF	TGTGCCAGCAGCATATCTAGCCACAGCTACGAGCAGTACTTC
TRBV5-1	TRBJ2-1	.	.	CASSLVPDNYNEQFF	TGCGCCAGCAGCTTGGTACCGGACAACTACAATGAGCAGTTCTTC
TRBV5-1	TRBJ2-3	TRBD2	once	CASSLAGLAGVWPDTQYF	TGCGCCAGCAGCTTGGCGGGACTAGCGGGAGTCTGGCCGGATACGCAGTATTTT
TRBV10-3	TRBJ2-2	.	.	CAISDLAGHREETGELFF	TGTGCCATCAGTGACCTTGCCGGACACAGAGAGGAGACCGGGGAGCTGTTTTTT
TRBV15	TRBJ1-2	.	once	CATSARRSIANYGYTF	TGTGCCACCAGCGCCCGCCGTTCCATAGCTAACTATGGCTACACCTTC
TRBV29-1	TRBJ2-4	.	.	CSVEGVRGKNIQYF	TGCAGCGTGGAAGGGGTCAGGGGCAAAAACATTCAGTACTTC
TRBV5-1	TRBJ2-1	TRBD2	.	CASSRPSGGNEQFF	TGCGCCAGCAGCAGGCCTAGCGGGGGGAATGAGCAGTTCTTC
TRBV29-1	TRBJ1-2	.	few	CSALDGTSGYTF	TGCAGCGCCTTAGACGGGACTTCGGGCTACACCTTC
TRBV19	TRBJ2-4	.	once	CASSIGGSVAKNIQYF	TGTGCCAGTAGTATAGGAGGGTCGGTAGCCAAAAACATTCAGTACTTC
TRBV7-8	TRBJ2-7	TRBD2	once	CASSLGLAGANSYEQYF	TGTGCCAGCAGCCTGGGACTAGCGGGAGCAAACTCCTACGAGCAGTACTTC
TRBV1	TRBJ1-3	.	.	CTSSQVTGGLFSGNTIYF	TGCACCAGCAGCCAAGTCACAGGGGGCCTCTTTTCTGGAAACACCATATATTTT
TRBV7-6	TRBJ2-2	.	.	CASSLATPNTGELFF	TGTGCCAGCAGCTTAGCGACTCCGAACACCGGGGAGCTGTTTTTT
TRBV29-1	TRBJ2-7	TRBD1	.	CSVEFGTGGYEQYF	TGCAGCGTTGAATTCGGGACAGGGGGATACGAGCAGTACTTC
TRBV2	TRBJ1-4	.	.	CASSEGGASEKLFF	TGTGCCAGCAGTGAGGGGGGGGCGAGTGAAAAACTGTTTTTT
TRBV7-9	TRBJ2-1	.	.	CSSSFPGSSYNEQFF	TGTTCCAGCAGCTTTCCGGGAAGCTCCTACAATGAGCAGTTCTTC
TRBV7-2	TRBJ1-2	.	.	CASSLETGYGYTF	TGTGCCAGCAGCTTAGAGACAGGTTATGGCTACACCTTC
TRBV15	TRBJ2-1	.	.	CATSRDPNWSYNEQFF	TGTGCCACCAGCAGAGATCCCAACTGGAGCTACAATGAGCAGTTCTTC
TRBV27	TRBJ2-1	TRBD2	few	CASSLIASGSGNEQFF	TGTGCCAGCAGTTTAATAGCTAGCGGGAGTGGAAATGAGCAGTTCTTC
TRBV11-2	TRBJ2-7	TRBD1	.	CASSATSGTGIHEQYF	TGTGCCAGCAGCGCAACGTCCGGGACAGGGATACACGAGCAGTACTTC
TRBV9	TRBJ2-3	.	.	CASNRESITDTQYF	TGTGCCAGCAACAGGGAAAGCATCACAGATACGCAGTATTTT
TRBV5-1	TRBJ2-7	.	once	CASSLGGLDSYEQYF	TGCGCCAGCAGCTTGGGAGGACTCGATTCCTACGAGCAGTACTTC
TRBV19	TRBJ2-5	.	.	CASSTDRETQYF	TGTGCCAGTAGTACAGACCGAGAGACCCAGTACTTC
TRBV21-1	TRBJ2-7	.	.	CASSKGGGQYF	TGTGCCAGCAGCAAAGGGGGGGGGCAGTACTTC
TRBV7-3	TRBJ2-1	.	.	CASSSNYNEQFF	TGTGCCAGCAGCTCAAACTACAATGAGCAGTTCTTC
TRBV6-5	TRBJ2-3	TRBD2	.	CASSYESSGTTDTQYF	TGTGCCAGCAGTTACGAGTCTAGCGGGACCACAGATACGCAGTATTTT
TRBV5-1	TRBJ1-2	.	few	CASSLAEGSGGYTF	TGCGCCAGCAGCTTGGCGGAGGGGAGTGGTGGCTACACCTTC
TRBV30	TRBJ2-3	TRBD2	.	CAWTLGAGGIGDTQYF	TGTGCCTGGACCCTCGGGGCGGGGGGGATTGGTGATACGCAGTATTTT
TRBV19	TRBJ1-4	.	.	CASKEGANEKLFF	TGTGCCAGTAAGGAGGGAGCTAATGAAAAACTGTTTTTT
TRBV14	TRBJ2-1	TRBD1	.	CASSQAIQTGGNYNEQFF	TGTGCCAGCAGCCAAGCGATCCAGACAGGGGGGAACTACAATGAGCAGTTCTTC
TRBV6-4	TRBJ1-5	.	.	CASSDERGQPQHF	TGTGCCAGCAGTGACGAGCGGGGGCAGCCCCAGCATTTT